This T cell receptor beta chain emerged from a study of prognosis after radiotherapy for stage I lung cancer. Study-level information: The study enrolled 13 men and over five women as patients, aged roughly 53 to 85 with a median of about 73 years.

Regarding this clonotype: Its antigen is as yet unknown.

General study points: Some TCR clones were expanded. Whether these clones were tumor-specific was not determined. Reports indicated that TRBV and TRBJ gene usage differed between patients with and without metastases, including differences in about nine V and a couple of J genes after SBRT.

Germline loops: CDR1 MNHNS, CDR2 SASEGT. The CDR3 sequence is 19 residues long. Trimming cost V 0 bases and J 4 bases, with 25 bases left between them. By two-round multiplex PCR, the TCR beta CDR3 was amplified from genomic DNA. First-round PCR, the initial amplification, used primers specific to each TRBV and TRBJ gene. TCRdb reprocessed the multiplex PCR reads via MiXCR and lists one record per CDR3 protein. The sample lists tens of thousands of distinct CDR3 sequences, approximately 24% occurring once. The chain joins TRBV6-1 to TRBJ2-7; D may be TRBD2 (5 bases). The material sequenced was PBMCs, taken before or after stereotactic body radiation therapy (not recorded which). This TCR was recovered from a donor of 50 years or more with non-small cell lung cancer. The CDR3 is CASSEASYPEDWDAYEQYF. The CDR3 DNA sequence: TGTGCCAGCAGTGAAGCCTCATACCCCGAGGACTGGGATGCTTACGAGCAGTACTTC.